A selection of T cell receptor beta chains follows, all from one sample in a study of blood T cell repertoires in COVID-19. Sequencing was performed with immunoSEQ multiplex PCR; in TCRdb, only in-frame clones are kept and a portion is missing. The sample holds under 300,000 clones, 85% to 90% seen once. Sequencing was performed on peripheral blood. The receptors were gathered from a woman aged 40 to 50 with acute or convalescent COVID-19. CDR3s include the opening cysteine and the closing phenylalanine or tryptophan. A D gene is named only where the DNA matches it firmly.

D gene: TRBD1; J gene: TRBJ2-4; V gene: TRBV5-4; CDR3 protein: CASSLASGTGGIQYF; CDR3 DNA: TGTGCCAGCAGCTTAGCATCCGGGACAGGAGGGATTCAGTACTTC
D gene: -; J gene: TRBJ2-3; V gene: TRBV9; CDR3 protein: CASSVAGGLSTDTQYF; CDR3 DNA: TGTGCCAGCAGCGTAGCTGGAGGACTTAGCACAGATACGCAGTATTTT
D gene: -; J gene: TRBJ2-3; V gene: TRBV7-6; CDR3 protein: CASSSRLRSSTDTQYF; CDR3 DNA: TGTGCCAGCAGCTCCAGACTCCGAAGCAGCACAGATACGCAGTATTTT
D gene: -; J gene: TRBJ2-1; V gene: TRBV12-5; CDR3 protein: CASGLNYEQFF; CDR3 DNA: TGTGCTAGTGGTTTGAACTATGAGCAGTTCTTC
D gene: -; J gene: TRBJ2-2; V gene: TRBV11-2; CDR3 protein: CASSLPSGTGELFF; CDR3 DNA: TGTGCCAGCAGCTTACCCTCCGGCACCGGGGAGCTGTTTTTT
D gene: TRBD1; J gene: TRBJ1-2; V gene: TRBV5-4; CDR3 protein: CASSLPALTGDADGYTF; CDR3 DNA: TGTGCCAGCAGCTTGCCCGCACTGACAGGGGATGCGGATGGCTACACCTTC
D gene: -; J gene: TRBJ1-1; V gene: TRBV6-1; CDR3 protein: CASSDGGMVGTEAFF; CDR3 DNA: TGTGCCAGCAGTGACGGGGGGATGGTGGGCACTGAAGCTTTCTTT
D gene: -; J gene: TRBJ1-1; V gene: TRBV19; CDR3 protein: CASSPNLIPGHEAFF; CDR3 DNA: TGTGCCAGTAGTCCAAACCTCATACCGGGACACGAAGCTTTCTTT
D gene: TRBD1; J gene: TRBJ1-1; V gene: TRBV27; CDR3 protein: CASSPWDRVQTEAFF; CDR3 DNA: TGTGCCAGCAGTCCGTGGGACAGGGTGCAAACTGAAGCTTTCTTT
D gene: TRBD1; J gene: TRBJ2-2; V gene: TRBV7-8; CDR3 protein: CASSSTGGVTGELFF; CDR3 DNA: TGTGCCAGCAGCTCGACAGGGGGCGTAACCGGGGAGCTGTTTTTT